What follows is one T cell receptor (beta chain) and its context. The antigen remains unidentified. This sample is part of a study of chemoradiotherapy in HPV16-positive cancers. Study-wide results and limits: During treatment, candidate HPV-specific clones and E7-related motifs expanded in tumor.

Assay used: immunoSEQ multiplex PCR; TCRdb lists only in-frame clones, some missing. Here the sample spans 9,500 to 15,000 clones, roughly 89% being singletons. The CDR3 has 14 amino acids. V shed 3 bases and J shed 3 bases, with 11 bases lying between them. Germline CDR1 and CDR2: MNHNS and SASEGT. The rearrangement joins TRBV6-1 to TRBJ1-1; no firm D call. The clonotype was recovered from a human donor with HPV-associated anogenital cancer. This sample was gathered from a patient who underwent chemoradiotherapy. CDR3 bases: TGTGCCAGCAGTGAGAGGCTTTCCCACACTGAAGCTTTCTTT. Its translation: CASSERLSHTEAFF.